The entry below gives a single T cell receptor (beta chain) sequence along with its context. Measured with immunoSEQ multiplex PCR; TCRdb has only the in-frame clones, and not every one. The table records more than 350,000 clones, around 87% of them present only once. This sample stems from a study of blood T cell repertoires in COVID-19. On the study more broadly: Samples taken during acute and convalescent COVID-19 were collected in the United States, Italy and Spain.

In assigning cohorts, the study relied on participant-reported clinical history. Recovered Cohort 3 donors showed two negative PCRs, clearance, or symptom resolution. Germline CDR1 ENHRY, CDR2 SYGVKD. With 6 bases removed from V and 0 bases from J, the gap between germline ends came to 5 bases. The CDR3 extends over 13 amino acids. The clonotype was recovered from a man younger than 30 who had recovered from COVID-19. Sequenced sample: PBMCs or T cells enriched from blood (not recorded which). The J gene is TRBJ1-4, the V gene TRBV10-3, with D hard to call. The CDR3 DNA reads as TGTGCCATCAGGGCGGCAACTAATGAAAAACTGTTTTTT. This encodes CAIRAATNEKLFF.